The rows below give T cell receptor beta chains drawn from one sample of a study of type 1 regulatory T cells. One entry per CDR3 protein, called by TCRdb with MiXCR from the reads. This table has approximately 90,000 distinct CDR3 sequences, around a third appearing once. The sequencing sample was made of CD4+ T cells, either the whole sample or a sorted fraction (not recorded which). These receptors were collected from a human donor in good health. Both conserved end residues are part of each CDR3. D genes are given only for firm matches. Part of the rows lack a size; the others show once, few, many or a class for expanded clones.

d_call,j_call,v_call,clone_size,cdr3_nt,cdr3_aa
NA,TRBJ1-4,TRBV7-2,NA,TGTGCCAGCAGCTTCGGGCGTATGGGGGCGGTTGAAAAACTGTTTTTT,CASSFGRMGAVEKLFF
TRBD1,TRBJ2-7,TRBV20-1,few,TGCAGTGCTAGAGGACAGGGTAAAATGAACGAGCAGTACTTC,CSARGQGKMNEQYF
TRBD1,TRBJ2-7,TRBV6-5,few,TGTGCCAGCAGTCAATACAGGGGGCGGCACTACGAGCAGTACTTC,CASSQYRGRHYEQYF
TRBD1,TRBJ2-5,TRBV29-1,NA,TGCAGCGCCGGACAGGGACAACGGACCCAGTACTTC,CSAGQGQRTQYF
NA,TRBJ2-7,TRBV9,NA,TGTGCCAGCGGACGGGAGTCCTACGAGCAGTACTTC,CASGRESYEQYF
NA,TRBJ2-7,TRBV7-2,NA,TGTGCCAGCAGCTTGGGGATGGACTACGAGCAGTACTTC,CASSLGMDYEQYF
NA,TRBJ1-4,TRBV3-1,once,TGTGCCAGCAGCCACGGTGATCGAGGGCCGGGAGGAGAAAAACTGTTTTTT,CASSHGDRGPGGEKLFF
NA,TRBJ2-5,TRBV7-8,NA,TGTGCCAGCAGCTTAGAAGAGGAAGAGACCCAGTACTTC,CASSLEEEETQYF
NA,TRBJ2-1,TRBV2,NA,TGTGCCAGCAGTGAACAGGGGCAACTCTACAATGAGCAGTTCTTC,CASSEQGQLYNEQFF
NA,TRBJ2-4,TRBV12-3/TRBV12-4,NA,TGTGCCAGCAGTTTGGGAGCAGCCAAAAACATTCAGTACTTC,CASSLGAAKNIQYF
TRBD2,TRBJ2-5,TRBV20-1,few,TGCAGTGCTAGAGAGGCTAGCGGGAGCAGGGAGACCCAGTACTTC,CSAREASGSRETQYF
TRBD2,TRBJ2-1,TRBV7-2,few,TGTGCCAGCAGCTTAACCAGCGGGATGGGAGACAATGAGCAGTTCTTC,CASSLTSGMGDNEQFF
NA,TRBJ1-1,TRBV19,few,TGTGCCAGTAGTTCTCCTGCAAGGGACCAAGCTTTCTTT,CASSSPARDQAFF
NA,TRBJ2-5,TRBV29-1,NA,TGCAGCGTTGGTGAGGGGCAAGAGACCCAGTACTTC,CSVGEGQETQYF
NA,TRBJ2-3,TRBV29-1,few,TGCAGCGTTGGGGGGAGCACAGATACGCAGTATTTT,CSVGGSTDTQYF
TRBD1,TRBJ1-3,TRBV12-3/TRBV12-4,NA,TGTGCCAGCAGTCTGAGGACAGGGGCGGGAGGAAACACCATATATTTT,CASSLRTGAGGNTIYF
NA,TRBJ2-5,TRBV12-3/TRBV12-4,few,TGTGCCAGCAGAAGACTAGATTCACAAGAGACCCAGTACTTC,CASRRLDSQETQYF
TRBD2,TRBJ2-5,TRBV29-1,NA,TGCAGCGTTGGGTCTAGCGGGAGCGTGCGGGAGACCCAGTACTTC,CSVGSSGSVRETQYF
NA,TRBJ2-5,TRBV7-9,few,TGTGCCAGCAGCTTCGGACAGCCGCAAGAGACCCAGTACTTC,CASSFGQPQETQYF
TRBD2,TRBJ2-1,TRBV18,few,TGTGCCAGCTCAATAAGCGGGAGTGGGTATGAGCAGTTCTTC,CASSISGSGYEQFF
TRBD1,TRBJ2-5,TRBV6-6,few,TGTGCCAGCAGAGGACAGGGGGAGACCCAGTACTTC,CASRGQGETQYF
TRBD1,TRBJ2-7,TRBV10-3,NA,TGTGCCCACAGTGGGACAGGCTACGAGCAGTACTTC,CAHSGTGYEQYF
TRBD1,TRBJ1-5,TRBV5-6,NA,TGTGCCAGCAGCTTCGCAGGGGGGGATCAGCCCCAGCATTTT,CASSFAGGDQPQHF
NA,TRBJ1-1,TRBV5-1,few,TGCGCCAGCAGCGGAAGGGGACTTGACACTGAAGCTTTCTTT,CASSGRGLDTEAFF
NA,TRBJ2-3,TRBV11-2,NA,TGTGCCAGCAGCACACTAGGCTCTAGCACAGATACGCAGTATTTT,CASSTLGSSTDTQYF
TRBD1,TRBJ1-1,TRBV12-3/TRBV12-4,NA,TGTGCCAGCACTTTAAGCCTAAGTGGACAGGGGTTAACTGAAGCTTTCTTT,CASTLSLSGQGLTEAFF
NA,TRBJ2-4,TRBV19,NA,TGTGCCAGTAGTATTGTACCGAAAGGAAACATTCAGTACTTC,CASSIVPKGNIQYF
NA,TRBJ2-5,TRBV5-6,few,TGTGCCAGCAGCCTTTTGATGGAGACCCAGTACTTC,CASSLLMETQYF
TRBD2,TRBJ2-5,TRBV7-2,NA,TGTGCCAGCAGCTTAGTGGGACTAGCGGGGGTGCAAGAGACCCAGTACTTC,CASSLVGLAGVQETQYF
TRBD1,TRBJ2-7,TRBV24-1,NA,TGTGTCACCAGCCCAGGGACAGAGGCTTCCCACGAGCAGTACTTC,CVTSPGTEASHEQYF
NA,TRBJ2-3,TRBV5-4,NA,TGTGCCAGCAGCCAACTAGGGGATACGCAGTATTTT,CASSQLGDTQYF
TRBD2,TRBJ2-3,TRBV29-1,few,TGCAGCGTTCAAGCGGGAGGGCCAAATACGCAGTATTTT,CSVQAGGPNTQYF
NA,TRBJ2-6,TRBV5-1,few,TGCGCCAGCAGCTTTGGTTCGGTATCTGGGGCCAACGTCCTGACTTTC,CASSFGSVSGANVLTF
NA,TRBJ1-1,TRBV7-6,few,TGTGCCAGCAGCTTAGGGCAACGGACTGAAGCTTTCTTT,CASSLGQRTEAFF
NA,TRBJ1-3,TRBV20-1,few,TGCAGTGCTAGCCTAACAGGGACTGGAAACACCATATATTTT,CSASLTGTGNTIYF
NA,TRBJ2-3,TRBV5-6,medium-sized,TGTGCCAGCAGCATCCGGGTTAGAGATACGCAGTATTTT,CASSIRVRDTQYF
NA,TRBJ1-1,TRBV28,NA,TGTGCCAGCAACCTGGACACTGAAGCTTTCTTT,CASNLDTEAFF
NA,TRBJ2-5,TRBV20-1,NA,TGCAGTGCCCGAATGGGGGCCCAAGAGACCCAGTACTTC,CSARMGAQETQYF
NA,TRBJ2-1,TRBV7-2,few,TGTGCCAGCACCCCGCGCCTAGCAAAGAGCAATGAGCAGTTCTTC,CASTPRLAKSNEQFF
NA,TRBJ2-3,TRBV5-4,NA,TGTGCCAGCAGGGGCGGAAACAGGGCGAGAATGGACGAATTCACAGATACGCAGTATTTT,CASRGGNRARMDEFTDTQYF
TRBD1,TRBJ2-7,TRBV4-1,many,TGCGCCAGCAGCCTCCCTCGGACAGGGGAATCCTACGAGCAGTACTTC,CASSLPRTGESYEQYF
TRBD2,TRBJ2-3,TRBV10-3,few,TGTGCCATCGCATCCTACCCCCCGGGAGGTGGCACAGATACGCAGTATTTT,CAIASYPPGGGTDTQYF
TRBD1,TRBJ1-6,TRBV5-1,few,TGCGCCAGCAGCCGCGGGGACAGGGGTAATTCACCCCTCCACTTT,CASSRGDRGNSPLHF
TRBD2,TRBJ2-7,TRBV5-1,NA,TGCGCCAGCAGTCCTAGCGGGAGCCCTACCTACGAGCAGTACTTC,CASSPSGSPTYEQYF